A single sample is the source of the 12 T cell receptor beta chains below, sequenced in a study of blood T cells in healthy people across ages (dated by TCRdb to between 2014 and 2017). Preparation of the library involved 5' RACE. The data were produced on an Illumina HiSeq 2500. A second roughly 7 to 11 cycle PCR used a sample-barcoded 5' primer and a J-beta primer mix. The public sequencing data were trimmed at Q25 with fastp and processed into clonotypes with MiXCR by TCRdb, which kept only in-frame beta chains. Each record represents a unique CDR3 protein, reported with the most common genes and DNA among its rows. This sample holds about 540,000 distinct CDR3 sequences; 24% were observed only once. Roughly 9.4% of the sample rests with the top ten. A further study also used this sample, focusing on T cells of mothers and their children.

Sequencing used blood. The source is a boy under 18 in good health.

The chain uses TRBV5-1 and TRBJ2-7, with D perhaps TRBD1 or TRBD2 (6 bases each). The length of the CDR3 is 15 residues. The V gene's germline CDR1 is SGHRS and CDR2 YFSETQ. Trimming stripped 4 bases from V and 6 bases from J, with 20 bases between. DNA for the CDR3: TGCGCCAGCAGCCCCCGGGACTGGGACACCTCCGAGCAGTACTTC. This codes for CASSPRDWDTSEQYF.

The chain links TRBV6-2 or TRBV6-3 to TRBJ2-5; TRBD1 agrees at 9 bases. The CDR3 consists of 14 residues. V dropped 6 bases and J dropped 5; count of bases not matched to a gene: 7. In germline, CDR1 is MNHEY, CDR2 SVGEGT. Written as DNA, the CDR3 is TGTGCCAGCAGCGGAAGGGACAGGGTTGAGACCCAGTACTTC. Residues: CASSGRDRVETQYF.

The V gene is TRBV20-1, the J gene TRBJ2-1; D uncertain. The CDR3 spans 17 residues. CDR1 is DFQATT and CDR2 is SNEGSKA in the germline V gene (reference sequence). The V gene lost 0 bases and the J gene lost 7 bases, with 22 bases spanning the gap. DNA for the CDR3: TGCAGTGCTAGAGATTCCCTTATGTCGTGGCAGAGGAATGAGCAGTTCTTC. This encodes CSARDSLMSWQRNEQFF.

This clonotype has at least ten counts. The chain is built from TRBV29-1 and TRBJ1-1, with D hard to call. Germline V gene lookup returns CDR1 SQVTM and CDR2 ANQGSEA. This CDR3 region has 13 residues. The germline V and J ends were trimmed by 6 bases and 0 bases, with 11 bases remaining between them. CDR3 residues: CSVGGLMNTEAFF. The CDR3 DNA reads as TGCAGCGTGGGAGGACTGATGAACACTGAAGCTTTCTTT.

The sample holds a few counts of this clonotype. The J gene is TRBJ2-1, the V gene TRBV6-5, with 9 bases fitting TRBD2. The CDR3 sequence is 12 residues long. The J segment lost 10 bases and the V segment lost 4 bases, leaving 2 bases of the junction unmatched. Germline V CDR1 and CDR2: MNHEY, SVGAGI. The CDR3 protein is CASSFLAGEQFF. The CDR3 DNA follows: TGTGCCAGCAGTTTTCTAGCGGGGGAGCAGTTCTTC.

The chain combines TRBV27 with TRBJ1-5; the D is unclear. Trimming removed 5 bases at V and 6 bases at J, with 17 bases between. The CDR3 loop spans 15 amino acids. The germline CDR1 and CDR2 sequences are MNHEY and SMNVEV (reference sequence). The CDR3 coding sequence is TGTGCCAGCAGTCCCCGCAGTTTAAGAGGTCAGCCCCAGCATTTT. Translation gives CASSPRSLRGQPQHF.

The chain links TRBV30 to TRBJ1-6, with a tentative D call TRBD1 (5 bases). The CDR3 has 15 amino acids. Germline V lookup: CDR1 GTSNPN, CDR2 SVGIG (reference sequence). V was trimmed by 0 bases and J by 7 bases, leaving 13 bases between them. CDR3 nucleotides: TGTGCCTGGAGTGTAAGATCAGGGTTAAATTCACCCCTCCACTTT. The encoded protein is CAWSVRSGLNSPLHF.

In its sample, this clonotype was seen a few times. The gene calls are TRBV7-2 and TRBJ2-1, with 12 bases that match TRBD2. Germline CDR1 is SGHTA and CDR2 is FQGNSA. The CDR3 has 17 amino acids. J gave up 0 bases and V 1 base, and 1 base lay outside the gene matches. The CDR3 sequence is CASSLVTSGSSYNEQFF. As DNA, the CDR3 is TGTGCCAGCAGCTTAGTGACTAGCGGGAGCTCCTACAATGAGCAGTTCTTC.

This chain joins TRBV7-2 and TRBJ1-2; 8 positions match TRBD1. The V segment lost 5 bases and the J segment 4 bases; nucleotides outside the gene matches: 9. CDR1 SGHTA and CDR2 FQGNSA come from the germline V gene. The CDR3 consists of 15 residues. The CDR3 protein is CASSPGQGRRYGYTF. Written as DNA, the CDR3 is TGTGCCAGCAGCCCCGGACAGGGTCGGCGCTATGGCTACACCTTC. Drawing the rest from reference TRBV7-2 and TRBJ1-2, the complete variable domain is GAGVSQSPSNKVTEKGKDVELRCDPISGHTALYWYRQSLGQGLEFLIYFQGNSAPDKSGLPSDRFSAERTGGSVSTLTIQRTQQEDSAVYLCASSPGQGRRYGYTFGSGTRLTVV.

This clonotype was counted a few times. V usage is TRBV28 and J usage is TRBJ2-5, with D uncertain. V was cut by 7 bases and J by 3 bases, with 21 bases left in between. CDR1 MDHEN and CDR2 SYDVKM come from the germline V gene. The CDR3 is made up of 16 amino acids. CDR3 in DNA: TGTGCCAGCACTAAATACGGGCCTCGCGTCAAAGAGACCCAGTACTTC. Translating it yields CASTKYGPRVKETQYF.

This clonotype has just a few counts. The chain employs TRBV9 and TRBJ2-4; 10 positions agree with TRBD1. The CDR3 contains 13 residues. V dropped 7 bases and J dropped 3; count of bases not matched to a gene: 1. The germline V gene encodes CDR1 SGDLS and CDR2 YYNGEE. The CDR3: CASGTGVKNIQYF. The DNA for the CDR3 is TGTGCCAGCGGGACAGGGGTCAAAAACATTCAGTACTTC.

A few counts support this clonotype. The chain couples TRBV6-5 to TRBJ2-7; perhaps TRBD1 as D (5 bases). Germline loops: CDR1 MNHEY, CDR2 SVGAGI. The ends were cut back, 0 bases at V and 1 base at J, with 10 bases in the middle. The CDR3 loop spans 15 amino acids. The CDR3 region is CASSYSGASSYEQYF. The CDR3 nucleotides read TGTGCCAGCAGTTACTCAGGGGCTAGTTCCTACGAGCAGTACTTC.